This T cell receptor (beta chain) was obtained from a study of Graves' ophthalmopathy and Graves' hyperthyroidism. Study-level information: Blood was drawn at initial diagnosis, before any treatment.

This clonotype was seen a single time. Transcripts of RNA were the source for amplifying TCR beta CDR3 regions. Second-round multiplex PCR followed a first-round RT-PCR using HTBI primers. TCRdb re-called the multiplex PCR reads with MiXCR, one entry per CDR3 protein. The sample yields about 740,000 distinct CDR3 sequences, 40% seen once. V was cut by 2 bases and J by 2 bases, with 6 bases left in between. CDR3 length equals 13 residues. Per germline, CDR1 MNHEY and CDR2 SVGAGI. The chain recombines TRBV6-5 with TRBJ1-2, with unresolved D. The sequenced material came from peripheral blood. The clonotype originates from an adult man with Graves' ophthalmopathy. Written as DNA, the CDR3 is TGTGCCAGCAGTTACAAGATAAACTATGGCTACACCTTC. It specifies CASSYKINYGYTF.